The T cell receptor (beta chain) described here comes from a study of cytotoxic CD8 clonotypes in ibrutinib-treated CLL. The CDR3 consists of 14 residues. The V segment lost 4 bases and the J segment 5 bases; nucleotides outside the gene matches: 2. Germline V CDR1 and CDR2: SGHRS, YFSETQ. The method was immunoSEQ multiplex PCR; TCRdb's version includes in-frame clones alone and lacks a portion of them. The sample gives about 140,000 clones, about 91% of which show up once; approximately 10% is in the top ten. A word on this clone: The target antigen is unknown. The sample contains more than one DNA sequence encoding this CDR3.

Study conclusions and caveats: Public clonotypes proved infrequent, and on treatment they shrank or remained steady.

The chain couples TRBV5-1 to TRBJ1-4; 10 bases fit TRBD1. The receptor was derived from a human donor with chronic lymphocytic leukemia. Material: PBMCs, obtained after 12 months of ibrutinib treatment. In nucleotides, the CDR3 is TGCGCCAGCAGCCCGGGACAGGGGAATGAAAAACTGTTTTTT. Its translation: CASSPGQGNEKLFF.